The T cell receptor beta chain under discussion was sequenced for a study of cytomegalovirus exposure and HLA in healthy donors. Vbeta (60) and Jbeta (13) primers were used in the PCR. Libraries were prepared by immunoSEQ multiplex PCR; TCRdb keeps only in-frame clonotypes and omits some of them. The sample holds 95,000 to 150,000 clones. Germline-derived CDR1 and CDR2 are SGHVS and FQNEAQ. V dropped 6 bases and J dropped 2 bases, with 14 bases sitting between them. The CDR3 is 14 amino acids. Study-level points and caveats: The authors listed 150 to 200 TCR beta chains as cytomegalovirus-associated. Common viral pathogens were later found to be apparently linked to several of the most significant clusters. A later analysis showed HLA-associated TCR beta chains outstripping equally common others in clonal expansion. It was reported that the classifier diagnosed cytomegalovirus status with high specificity and sensitivity in both the original and validation cohorts.

With respect to this clone: As yet, its antigen is unknown.

The genes are TRBV7-8 and TRBJ2-7, with TRBD2 as a possible D gene (5 bases). The sequence came from a man aged 18 to 30 in good health and CMV-seronegative. Material for sequencing was PBMCs. This CDR3 reads CASRRGALAYEQYF. Written as DNA, the CDR3 is TGTGCCAGCAGACGGGGAGCGCTCGCCTACGAGCAGTACTTC.